This TCR beta chain was found in a study of shared clonotypes between healthy human individuals. Study-wide results and caveats: Sequencing of the sorted subsets was shown by rarefaction to be incomplete despite large depth. Clonotype sharing among donors was expected to depend on sequencing depth.

The method was immunoSEQ multiplex PCR; TCRdb's version includes in-frame clones alone and lacks a portion of them. The repertoire holds roughly 2,300,000 clones, with just under 95% as singletons. V lost 1 base, J lost 7 bases, and 10 bases lay in between. This CDR3 spans 12 amino acids. In germline, CDR1 is GTSNPN, CDR2 SVGIG (reference sequence). This clone was picked up a small number of times. The antigen is undetermined. CD4+ cell separation produced CD45RA+ naive and CD45RA-negative memory subsets. The rearrangement links TRBV30 to TRBJ1-1; D uncertain. The source is a man younger than 35 in good health. Some clones in this sample may be carry-over from other donors' samples. Sequenced sample: naive CD4+ T cells from PBMCs. The subset: CD45RA+ positively selected. The CDR3 sequence is CAWSAGSYEAFF. The CDR3 DNA sequence: TGTGCCTGGAGTGCCGGGTCCTATGAAGCTTTCTTT.